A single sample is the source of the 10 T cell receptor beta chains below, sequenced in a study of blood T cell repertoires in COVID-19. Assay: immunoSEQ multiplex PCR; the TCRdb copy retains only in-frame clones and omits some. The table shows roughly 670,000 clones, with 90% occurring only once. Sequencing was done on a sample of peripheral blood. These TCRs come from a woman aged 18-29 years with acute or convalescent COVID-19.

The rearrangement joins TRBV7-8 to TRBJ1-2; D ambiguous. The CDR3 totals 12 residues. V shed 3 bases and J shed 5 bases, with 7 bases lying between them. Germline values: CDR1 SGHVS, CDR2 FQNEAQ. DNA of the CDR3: TGTGCCAGCAGCTTTGGAGGGTATGGCTACACCTTC. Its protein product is CASSFGGYGYTF.

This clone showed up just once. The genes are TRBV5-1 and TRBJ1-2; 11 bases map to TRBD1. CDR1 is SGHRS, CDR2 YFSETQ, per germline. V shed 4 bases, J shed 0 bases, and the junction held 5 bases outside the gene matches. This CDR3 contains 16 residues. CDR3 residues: CASSRGQGGANYGYTF. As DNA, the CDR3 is TGCGCCAGCAGCCGGGGACAGGGGGGCGCTAACTATGGCTACACCTTC.

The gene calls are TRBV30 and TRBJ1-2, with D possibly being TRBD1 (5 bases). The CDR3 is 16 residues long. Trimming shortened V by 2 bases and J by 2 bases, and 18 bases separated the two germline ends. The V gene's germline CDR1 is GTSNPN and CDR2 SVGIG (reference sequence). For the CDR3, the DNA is TGTGCCTGGAGTCCAGGATCGGCGGGGGAGAACTATGGCTACACCTTC. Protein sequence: CAWSPGSAGENYGYTF.

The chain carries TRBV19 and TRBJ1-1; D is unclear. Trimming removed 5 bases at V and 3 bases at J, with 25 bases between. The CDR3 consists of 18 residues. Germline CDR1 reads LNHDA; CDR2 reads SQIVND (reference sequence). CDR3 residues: CASSLGGDFAVHYTEAFF. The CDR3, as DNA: TGTGCCAGTAGTCTGGGAGGTGATTTCGCAGTTCATTACACTGAAGCTTTCTTT.

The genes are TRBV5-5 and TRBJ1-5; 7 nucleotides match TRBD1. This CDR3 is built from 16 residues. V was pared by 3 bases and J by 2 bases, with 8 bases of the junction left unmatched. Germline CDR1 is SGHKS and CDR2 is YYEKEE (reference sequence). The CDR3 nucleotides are TGTGCCAGCAGCTCAAGCGTGACAGGGCGCAATCAGCCCCAGCATTTT. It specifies CASSSSVTGRNQPQHF.

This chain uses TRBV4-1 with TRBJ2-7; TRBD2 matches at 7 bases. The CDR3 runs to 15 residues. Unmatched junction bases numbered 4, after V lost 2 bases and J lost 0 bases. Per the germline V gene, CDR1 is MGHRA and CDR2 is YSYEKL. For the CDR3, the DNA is TGCGCCAGCAGCCAACTACGACTAGCCTCCTACGAGCAGTACTTC. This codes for CASSQLRLASYEQYF.

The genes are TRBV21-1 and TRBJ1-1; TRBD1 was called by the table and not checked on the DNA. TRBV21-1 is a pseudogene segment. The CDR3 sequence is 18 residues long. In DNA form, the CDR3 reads TGTGCCAGCAGCAAGACCCGGCAGGCCCTAAACATGAACACTGAAGCTTTCTTT. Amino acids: CASSKTRQALNMNTEAFF.

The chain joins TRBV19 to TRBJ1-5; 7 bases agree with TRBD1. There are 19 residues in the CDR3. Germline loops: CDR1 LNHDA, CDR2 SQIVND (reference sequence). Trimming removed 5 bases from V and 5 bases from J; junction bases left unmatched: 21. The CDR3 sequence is CASSSHPRQGNGRDQPQHF. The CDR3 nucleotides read TGTGCCAGTAGTTCCCACCCGCGACAGGGAAATGGAAGGGATCAGCCCCAGCATTTT. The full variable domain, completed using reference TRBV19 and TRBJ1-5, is DGGITQSPKYLFRKEGQNVTLSCEQNLNHDAMYWYRQDPGQGLRLIYYSQIVNDFQKGDIAEGYSVSREKKESFPLTVTSAQKNPTAFYLCASSSHPRQGNGRDQPQHFGDGTRLSIL.

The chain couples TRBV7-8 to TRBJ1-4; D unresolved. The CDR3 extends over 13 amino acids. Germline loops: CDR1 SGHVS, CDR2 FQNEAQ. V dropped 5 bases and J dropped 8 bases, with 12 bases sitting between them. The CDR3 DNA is TGTGCCAGCAGCAGCTTCCGGGTCGAAAAACTGTTTTTT. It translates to CASSSFRVEKLFF. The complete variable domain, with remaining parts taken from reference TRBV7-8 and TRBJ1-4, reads GAGVSQSPRYKVAKRGQDVALRCDPISGHVSLFWYQQALGQGPEFLTYFQNEAQLDKSGLPSDRFFAERPEGSVSTLKIQRTQQEDSAVYLCASSSFRVEKLFFGSGTQLSVL.

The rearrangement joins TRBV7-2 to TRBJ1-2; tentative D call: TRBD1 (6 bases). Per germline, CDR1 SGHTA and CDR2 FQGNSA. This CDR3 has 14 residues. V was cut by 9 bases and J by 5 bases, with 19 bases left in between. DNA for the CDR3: TGTGCCAGAGCGGACCTGGACAGCTCATATGGCTACACCTTC. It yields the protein CARADLDSSYGYTF. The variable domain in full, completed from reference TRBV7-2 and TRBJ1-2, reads GAGVSQSPSNKVTEKGKDVELRCDPISGHTALYWYRQSLGQGLEFLIYFQGNSAPDKSGLPSDRFSAERTGGSVSTLTIQRTQQEDSAVYLCARADLDSSYGYTFGSGTRLTVV.